Presented here are 11 T cell receptor beta chains from one specimen sequenced in a study of naive and memory T cell subsets. Study outcomes and limitations: Possibly reflecting memory cells re-expressing CD45RA, a few larger clonotypes occurred in naive repertoires, especially CD8.

Their recognized antigens are unknown. The beta constant-region primer was an equimolar mix of two oligonucleotides covering TRBC1 and TRBC2. Nested alpha and beta constant-region primers with the SP2 primer drove four PCR rounds on ligated cDNA. TCRdb analysed the UMI-ligation and nested PCR reads with MiXCR anew, one entry per CDR3 protein. This sample has more than 120,000 distinct CDR3 sequences, with approximately 21% found just once. Sequencing was done on a sample of naive CD8+ T cells from blood. Every receptor here comes from a human donor in good health.

This clonotype occurred a few times. This sequence joins TRBV6-9 and TRBJ1-1; D unresolved. Germline V gene lookup returns CDR1 MNHGY and CDR2 SVAAGI. The CDR3 totals 11 residues. Trimming removed 10 bases from V and 2 bases from J, with 8 bases in between. CDR3 amino acids: CATLQNTEAFF. The CDR3 DNA follows: TGTGCCACCCTGCAAAACACTGAAGCTTTCTTT.

The chain combines TRBV12-3 or TRBV12-4 with TRBJ2-1, with D hard to call. Trimming left V 1 base short and J 7 bases short, with 11 bases between. CDR3 length: 14 residues. The CDR3 sequence is CASSLVLGPNEQFF. The CDR3 DNA reads as TGTGCCAGCAGTTTAGTACTCGGCCCAAATGAGCAGTTCTTC.

The chain combines TRBV28 with TRBJ1-5; possible D gene TRBD1, 6 bases. V lost 7 bases to trimming and J lost 3 bases, with 13 bases between them. This CDR3 spans 14 amino acids. Looked up from germline, CDR1 is MDHEN and CDR2 is SYDVKM. The CDR3 sequence: CASIPDSYNQPQHF. CDR3 coding DNA: TGTGCCAGCATCCCGGACAGCTACAATCAGCCCCAGCATTTT.

This clonotype turned up a few times. The rearrangement links TRBV7-2 to TRBJ2-7; D is unclear. V lost 1 base, J lost 1 base, and 11 bases lay in between. CDR1 and CDR2 from the germline V gene are SGHTA and FQGNSA. There are 15 residues in the CDR3. CDR3 DNA sequence: TGTGCCAGCAGCTTAGAACAGTGGATTTCCTACGAGCAGTACTTC. Its protein is CASSLEQWISYEQYF.

This chain uses TRBV21-1 with TRBJ2-7; TRBD2 reflects the table's D call only, with no check against the DNA. TRBV21-1 is noted as a pseudogene. The CDR3 contains 15 residues. CDR3 DNA: TGTGCCAGCAGCGCTCGACTAGCGCCCCCCTACGAGCAGTACTTC. Translated, it gives CASSARLAPPYEQYF.

This chain uses TRBV28 with TRBJ2-1; D is perhaps TRBD2 (6 bases). This CDR3 has 13 residues. Germline CDR1 is MDHEN and CDR2 is SYDVKM. V was cut by 7 bases and J by 8 bases, with 15 bases left in between. Here the CDR3 DNA reads TGTGCCAGCACTCGCGCGGGGAGCGATGAGCAGTTCTTC. Its protein product is CASTRAGSDEQFF.

This clonotype was observed a few times. This rearrangement joins TRBV29-1 to TRBJ2-1; D might be TRBD1 (6 bases). The CDR3 loop spans 13 amino acids. The V end was cut by 7 bases, the J end by 0 bases, with 10 bases between. The germline V gene has CDR1 SQVTM and CDR2 ANQGSEA. This CDR3 is CSDRQVSYNEQFF. In DNA form, the CDR3 reads TGCAGCGATAGACAGGTCTCCTACAATGAGCAGTTCTTC.

This clonotype was seen a handful of times. In DNA form, the CDR3 reads TGTGCCAGCAGTCCAATGGCGGACAGAGAGTGGGACTATGGCTACACCTTC. This sequence encodes CASSPMADREWDYGYTF. This chain connects TRBV12-3 or TRBV12-4 to TRBJ1-2; D might be TRBD1 (6 bases). This CDR3 contains 17 residues. Trimming cost V 5 bases and J 3 bases, with 22 bases left between them.

The gene calls are TRBV27 and TRBJ1-3; maybe TRBD1 (5 bases). Trimming shortened V by 3 bases and J by 2 bases, and 5 bases separated the two germline ends. From germline, CDR1 is MNHEY and CDR2 SMNVEV (reference sequence). CDR3 length: 13 amino acids. The CDR3 is CASSLGPGNTIYF. The CDR3 bases are TGTGCCAGCAGTTTGGGGCCTGGAAACACCATATATTTT.

CDR3 sequence (DNA): TGTGCCAGCAGCTGGGGGAGCTCCTACAATGAGCAGTTCTTC. It yields the protein CASSWGSSYNEQFF. The rearrangement uses TRBV5-5 and TRBJ2-1; either TRBD1 or TRBD2 may fit D (5 bases each). V gave up 3 bases and J gave up 0 bases, with 7 bases separating them. Germline loops: CDR1 SGHKS, CDR2 YYEKEE (reference sequence). The CDR3 is 14 residues long.

The chain carries TRBV20-1 and TRBJ1-1; D may be TRBD1 (6 bases). Germline V gene sequence: CDR1 DFQATT, CDR2 SNEGSKA (reference sequence). This CDR3 has 12 residues. The V and J ends lost 7 bases and 0 bases respectively, with 9 bases between them. CDR3 in amino acids: CSGGAVNTEAFF. DNA for the CDR3: TGCAGTGGGGGGGCGGTGAACACTGAAGCTTTCTTT.